Shown below are 16 T cell receptor beta chains from a single sample sequenced in a study of cytomegalovirus exposure and HLA in healthy donors (dated by TCRdb to about 2017). The library was generated by the immunoSEQ multiplex PCR assay. The multiplex PCR relied on a mix of 60 forward primers for TCR Vbeta segments and 13 reverse primers for TCR Jbeta segments. Sourced from immuneACCESS, this table was stored by TCRdb with only in-frame sequences that have V and J called. A share of the clones is absent; for the studies checked, an unresolved V gene accounts for under half, and the remainder has no known explanation. The sample table holds over 50,000 clones, of which approximately 80% were seen once. Clones ranked in the top ten supply approximately 1.7% of the sample. Sequencing was done on a sample of PBMCs. The receptors originated from a middle-aged man in good health and CMV-seronegative.

This clone was counted a single time. J is TRBJ2-7 and V is TRBV27, with TRBD1 identical over 9 bases. Germline lookup yields CDR1 MNHEY and CDR2 SMNVEV (reference sequence). This CDR3 region has 12 residues. The CDR3 loop reads CATGTGYHEQYF. CDR3 in DNA: TGTGCAACCGGGACAGGGTATCACGAGCAGTACTTC.

CDR3 in amino acids: CASNQTSGLFSYEQYV. CDR3 sequence (DNA): TGTGCCAGCAACCAGACTAGCGGCCTCTTCTCCTACGAGCAGTACGTC. This chain links TRBV7-2 with TRBJ2-7; 9 nucleotides line up with TRBD2. The CDR3 loop spans 16 amino acids. From germline, CDR1 is SGHTA and CDR2 FQGNSA. J was trimmed by 0 bases and V by 7 bases; bases with no gene match: 10.

The chain links TRBV19 to TRBJ2-1; the match to TRBD2 covers 15 bases. The ends lost 3 bases at V and 3 bases at J; junction bases unmatched: 9. The CDR3 length is 19 residues. CDR1 and CDR2 (germline): LNHDA, SQIVND (reference sequence). The CDR3 sequence is CASSITGTSGGTIYNEQFF. Here the CDR3 DNA reads TGTGCCAGTAGTATCACCGGGACTAGCGGGGGGACTATCTACAATGAGCAGTTCTTC. The whole variable domain, remainder taken from reference TRBV19 and TRBJ2-1, is DGGITQSPKYLFRKEGQNVTLSCEQNLNHDAMYWYRQDPGQGLRLIYYSQIVNDFQKGDIAEGYSVSREKKESFPLTVTSAQKNPTAFYLCASSITGTSGGTIYNEQFFGPGTRLTVL.

V gene TRBV13 combines with J gene TRBJ1-5; D is unclear. Trimming pared 5 bases from V and 1 base from J, leaving 18 bases between. The CDR3 runs to 17 residues. Germline V lookup: CDR1 PRHDT, CDR2 FYEKMQ (reference sequence). The CDR3 region has the DNA TGTGCCAGCAGCCCTTCTGTGGGTGAGGCAAGCAATCAGCCCCAGCATTTT. It yields the protein CASSPSVGEASNQPQHF.

This CDR3 is CASSPPGTSLHNEQFF. CDR3 DNA: TGTGCCAGCAGTCCGCCCGGGACTAGCTTACACAATGAGCAGTTCTTC. The chain is built from TRBV28 and TRBJ2-1; 9 bases align to TRBD2. The CDR3 runs 16 residues. Trimming took 5 bases from V and 5 from J; bases not matched to a gene: 10. Per the germline V gene, CDR1 is MDHEN and CDR2 is SYDVKM.

The chain recombines TRBV4-1 with TRBJ1-5, with a possible D match to TRBD1 (6 bases). The CDR3 sequence is 19 residues long. The V gene lost 3 bases and the J gene lost 5 bases, with 26 bases spanning the gap. CDR1 is MGHRA, CDR2 YSYEKL, per germline. As DNA, the CDR3 is TGCGCCAGCAGCCAGAACCTTATACCTACAGGGAGAGGATATCAGCCCCAGCATTTT. This encodes CASSQNLIPTGRGYQPQHF.

This chain links TRBV5-4 with TRBJ1-2; D ambiguous. CDR1 SGHNT and CDR2 YYREEE come from the germline V gene (reference sequence). Trimming stripped 4 bases from V and 6 bases from J, with 10 bases between. The CDR3 spans 12 residues. The CDR3 region has the DNA TGTGCCAGCAGCGCCGACAATCATGGCTACACCTTC. This gives the protein CASSADNHGYTF.

V and J are TRBV10-2 and TRBJ1-3; 9 nucleotides align to TRBD1. CDR1 and CDR2 from the germline V gene are WSHSY and SAAADI. The CDR3 is 14 amino acids. V was pared by 3 bases and J by 8 bases, with 5 bases of the junction left unmatched. CDR3 DNA: TGCGCCAGCAGTGATCAGGGACAGGGTGACACCATATATTTT. This codes for CASSDQGQGDTIYF.

The CDR3 here is CASSPGGGSLVHNEQFF. In DNA form, the CDR3 reads TGTGCCAGCAGCCCAGGGGGCGGCAGTCTCGTACACAATGAGCAGTTCTTC. The V gene is TRBV7-9, the J gene TRBJ2-1; 8 nucleotides match TRBD1. The CDR3 contains 17 residues. CDR1 and CDR2 from the germline V gene are SEHNR and FQNEAQ (reference sequence). V shed 5 bases and J 5 bases; nucleotides not matched to a gene: 14.

This chain's CDR3 is CASSNGGSQGDTQYF. CDR3 nucleotide sequence: TGTGCCAGTAGTAATGGAGGGAGTCAGGGAGATACGCAGTATTTT. This chain connects TRBV19 to TRBJ2-3, with TRBD2 as a possible D gene (6 bases). Trimming took off 4 bases at V and 5 bases at J, with 16 bases between the two ends. The CDR3 extends over 15 amino acids. Germline V gene sequence: CDR1 LNHDA, CDR2 SQIVND (reference sequence).

The genes are TRBV6-1 and TRBJ1-6; a weak D match, TRBD1 (5 bases). Per the germline V gene, CDR1 is MNHNS and CDR2 is SASEGT. V lost 2 bases and J 0 bases, leaving 14 bases between the germline ends. This CDR3 comprises 18 residues. Here the CDR3 reads CASSESTKGDSYNSPLHF. The CDR3 DNA reads as TGTGCCAGCAGTGAATCTACGAAAGGGGACTCCTATAATTCACCCCTCCACTTT.

The V and J genes are TRBV30 and TRBJ1-2, with D possibly matching TRBD1 (6 bases). The germline gives CDR1 GTSNPN, CDR2 SVGIG (reference sequence). Trimming left V 3 bases short and J 0 bases short, with 17 bases between. The CDR3 length is 16 residues. CDR3 amino acids: CAWRDLGTRTNYGYTF. CDR3 sequence (DNA): TGTGCCTGGAGAGACCTCGGGACACGGACTAACTATGGCTACACCTTC.

The chain combines TRBV29-1 with TRBJ1-5; 7 bases fit TRBD1. The V and J ends lost 4 bases and 4 bases, in that order; junction bases with no gene match: 4. CDR3 size: 13 residues. Germline V gene sequence: CDR1 SQVTM, CDR2 ANQGSEA. CDR3 in amino acids: CSVAGTANQPQHF. The CDR3 region has the DNA TGCAGCGTTGCTGGGACAGCGAATCAGCCCCAGCATTTT.

The chain couples TRBV6-1 to TRBJ2-7; possibly TRBD2 for D (6 bases). This CDR3 has 14 residues. Germline-derived CDR1 and CDR2 are MNHNS and SASEGT. Trimming cost V 4 bases and J 6 bases, with 16 bases left between them. The CDR3 DNA reads as TGTGCCAGCAGTGCGGCCCGGGGGATACGCGAGCAGTACGTC. Encoded protein: CASSAARGIREQYV.

The chain couples TRBV2 to TRBJ2-3; TRBD2 matches at 12 bases. The CDR3 extends over 18 amino acids. Germline V CDR1 and CDR2: SNHLY, FYNNEI. Trimming took 4 bases from V and 3 from J; bases not matched to a gene: 11. The CDR3 reads CASSGTSGGPPHTDTQYF. DNA of the CDR3: TGTGCCAGCAGTGGAACTAGCGGGGGGCCCCCCCATACAGATACGCAGTATTTT. The complete variable domain, with remaining parts taken from reference TRBV2 and TRBJ2-3, reads EPEVTQTPSHQVTQMGQEVILRCVPISNHLYFYWYRQILGQKVEFLVSFYNNEISEKSEIFDDQFSVERPDGSNFTLKIRSTKLEDSAMYFCASSGTSGGPPHTDTQYFGPGTRLTVL.

The J gene is TRBJ2-7, the V gene TRBV7-2, with D possibly matching TRBD2 (6 bases). The length of the CDR3 is 17 residues. V was trimmed by 1 base and J by 0 bases, leaving 16 bases between them. Germline CDR1 SGHTA, CDR2 FQGNSA. CDR3 in amino acids: CASSLVAWASASYEQYF. In DNA form, the CDR3 reads TGTGCCAGCAGCTTAGTGGCGTGGGCTAGCGCCTCCTACGAGCAGTACTTC.